This TCR beta chain was retrieved from a study of shared clonotypes between healthy human individuals. The wider study: The plates for each donor numbered three CD4 naive, three CD4 memory, two CD8 naive and one CD8 memory.

Germline loops: CDR1 SGHKS, CDR2 YYEKEE (reference sequence). This CDR3 contains 17 residues. V shed 3 bases, J shed 8 bases, and the junction held 16 bases outside the gene matches. Profiling relied on immunoSEQ multiplex PCR, and the TCRdb table lists in-frame clones only, not all of them. The sample contains over a million clones, approximately 78% of which appear only once. This clone was counted once. The specimen was memory CD4+ T cells from PBMCs. As for subset: CD45RA-negative fraction. The clonotype was recovered from a man between 18 and 35 years old in good health. Some clones in this sample may be carry-over from other donors' samples. This sequence joins TRBV5-5 and TRBJ2-2; 7 nucleotides align to TRBD2. CDR3 coding DNA: TGTGCCAGCAGCTCCCCCTCAGCGGGACGGTTCGGAGGGGAGCTGTTTTTT. It translates to CASSSPSAGRFGGELFF.